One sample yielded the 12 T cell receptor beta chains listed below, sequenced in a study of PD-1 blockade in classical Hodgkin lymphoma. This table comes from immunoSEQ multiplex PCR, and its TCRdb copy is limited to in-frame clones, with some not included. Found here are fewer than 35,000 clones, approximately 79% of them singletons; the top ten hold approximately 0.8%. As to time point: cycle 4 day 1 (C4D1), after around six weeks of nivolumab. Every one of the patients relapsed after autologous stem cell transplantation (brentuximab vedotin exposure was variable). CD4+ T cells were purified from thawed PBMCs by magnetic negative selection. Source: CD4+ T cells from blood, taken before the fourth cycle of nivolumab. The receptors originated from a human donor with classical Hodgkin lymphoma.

In nucleotides, the CDR3 is TGTGCCAGCAGTCAGGGACCTCAGTTCAGCCAGCCCCAGCATTTT. Translation gives CASSQGPQFSQPQHF. V and J are TRBV7-9 and TRBJ1-5; a possible D gene is TRBD1 (5 bases). The ends were cut back, 6 bases at V and 7 bases at J, with 19 bases in the middle. The CDR3 loop spans 15 amino acids. The germline gives CDR1 SEHNR, CDR2 FQNEAQ (reference sequence).

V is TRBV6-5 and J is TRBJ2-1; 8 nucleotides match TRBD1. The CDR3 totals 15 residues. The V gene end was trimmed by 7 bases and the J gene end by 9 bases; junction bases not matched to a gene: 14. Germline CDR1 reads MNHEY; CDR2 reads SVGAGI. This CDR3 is CASTSRGQYPVEQFF. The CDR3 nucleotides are TGTGCCAGCACTAGCAGGGGGCAGTACCCTGTTGAGCAGTTCTTC.

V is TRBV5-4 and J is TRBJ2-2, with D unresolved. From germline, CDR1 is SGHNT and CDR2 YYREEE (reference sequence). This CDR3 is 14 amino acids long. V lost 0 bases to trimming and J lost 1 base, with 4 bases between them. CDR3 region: CASSLVGNTGELFF. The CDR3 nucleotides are TGTGCCAGCAGCTTGGTAGGGAACACCGGGGAGCTGTTTTTT.

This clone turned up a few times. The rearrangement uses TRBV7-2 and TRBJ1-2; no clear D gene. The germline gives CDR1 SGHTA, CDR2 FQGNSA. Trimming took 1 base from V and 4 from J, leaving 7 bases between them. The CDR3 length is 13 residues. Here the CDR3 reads CASSLVGVYGYTF. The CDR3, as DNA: TGTGCCAGCAGCTTAGTTGGAGTCTATGGCTACACCTTC.

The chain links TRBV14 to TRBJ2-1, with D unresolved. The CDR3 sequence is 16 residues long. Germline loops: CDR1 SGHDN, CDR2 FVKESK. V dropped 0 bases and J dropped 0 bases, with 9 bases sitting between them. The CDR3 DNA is TGTGCCAGCAGCCAAGAGTCCGGAAGCTCCTACAATGAGCAGTTCTTC. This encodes CASSQESGSSYNEQFF.

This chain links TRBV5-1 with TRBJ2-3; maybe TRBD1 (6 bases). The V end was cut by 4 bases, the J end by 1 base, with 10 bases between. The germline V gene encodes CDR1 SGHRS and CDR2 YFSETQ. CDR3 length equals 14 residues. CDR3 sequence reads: CASSRDTGTDTQYF. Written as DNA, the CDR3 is TGCGCCAGCAGCAGGGACACCGGCACAGATACGCAGTATTTT.

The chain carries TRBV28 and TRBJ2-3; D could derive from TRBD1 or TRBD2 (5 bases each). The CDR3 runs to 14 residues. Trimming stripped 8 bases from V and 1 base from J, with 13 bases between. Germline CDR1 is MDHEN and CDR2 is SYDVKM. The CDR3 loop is CASGGLWRTDTQYF. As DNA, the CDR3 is TGTGCCAGCGGGGGTCTATGGCGCACAGATACGCAGTATTTT. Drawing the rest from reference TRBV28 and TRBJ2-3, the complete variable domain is DVKVTQSSRYLVKRTGEKVFLECVQDMDHENMFWYRQDPGLGLRLIYFSYDVKMKEKGDIPEGYSVSREKKERFSLILESASTNQTSMYLCASGGLWRTDTQYFGPGTRLTVL.

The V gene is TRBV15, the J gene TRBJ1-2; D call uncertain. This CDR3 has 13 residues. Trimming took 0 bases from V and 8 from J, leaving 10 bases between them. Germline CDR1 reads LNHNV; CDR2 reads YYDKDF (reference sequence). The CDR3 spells CATSRDWVSGYTF. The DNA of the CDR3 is TGTGCCACCAGCAGAGATTGGGTAAGCGGCTACACCTTC.

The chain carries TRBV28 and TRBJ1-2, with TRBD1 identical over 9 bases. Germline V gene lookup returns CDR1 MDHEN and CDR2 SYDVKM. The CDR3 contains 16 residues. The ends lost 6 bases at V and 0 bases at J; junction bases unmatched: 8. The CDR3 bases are TGTGCCAGCAGCTTTGACAGGGGGGAAACTAACTATGGCTACACCTTC. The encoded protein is CASSFDRGETNYGYTF.

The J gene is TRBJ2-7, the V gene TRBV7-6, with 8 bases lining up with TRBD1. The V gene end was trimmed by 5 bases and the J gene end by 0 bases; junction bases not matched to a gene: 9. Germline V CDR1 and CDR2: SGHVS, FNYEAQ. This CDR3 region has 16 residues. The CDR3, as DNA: TGTGCCAGCAGCACCGACAGGGGACCTGGCTCCTACGAGCAGTACTTC. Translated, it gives CASSTDRGPGSYEQYF.

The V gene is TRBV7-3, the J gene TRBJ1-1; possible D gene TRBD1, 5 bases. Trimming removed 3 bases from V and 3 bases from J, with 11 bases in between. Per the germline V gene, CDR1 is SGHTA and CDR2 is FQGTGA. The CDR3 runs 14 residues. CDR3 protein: CASSLTGPDTEAFF. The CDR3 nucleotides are TGTGCCAGCAGCTTGACGGGACCAGACACTGAAGCTTTCTTT.

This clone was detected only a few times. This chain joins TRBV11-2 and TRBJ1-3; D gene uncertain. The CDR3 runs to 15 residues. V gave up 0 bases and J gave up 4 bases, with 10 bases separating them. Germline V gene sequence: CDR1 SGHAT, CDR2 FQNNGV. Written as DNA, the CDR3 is TGTGCCAGCAGCTTAGATCGGGCTAGGGGAAACACCATATATTTT. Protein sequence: CASSLDRARGNTIYF.